Shown below are 9 T cell receptor beta chains from a single sample sequenced in a study of shared T cell receptors in the human thymus. Sequencing was performed with immunoSEQ multiplex PCR; in TCRdb, only in-frame clones are kept and a portion is missing. Of a few hundred thousand clones detected, 95% appear once; the ten largest clones hold 0.015% to 0.02%. The sequenced sample was thymocytes. These receptors all come from a human donor.

The chain carries TRBV27 and TRBJ1-3; D is unclear. Looked up from germline, CDR1 is MNHEY and CDR2 is SMNVEV (reference sequence). V was cut by 0 bases and J by 4 bases, with 16 bases left in between. The CDR3 is 17 amino acids. The CDR3 loop reads CASSLSGRWGGGNTIYF. The CDR3 DNA is TGTGCCAGCAGTTTATCCGGAAGATGGGGAGGCGGAAACACCATATATTTT.

The chain's CDR3 is CASSQRTSGSTDTQYF. Here the CDR3 DNA reads TGTGCCAGCAGCCAACGGACTAGCGGTAGCACAGATACGCAGTATTTT. The chain joins TRBV7-9 to TRBJ2-3; 10 nucleotides match TRBD2. The CDR3 extends over 16 amino acids. The V segment lost 5 bases and the J segment 0 bases; nucleotides outside the gene matches: 5. Per the germline V gene, CDR1 is SEHNR and CDR2 is FQNEAQ (reference sequence).

The V gene is TRBV28, the J gene TRBJ2-7; D is undetermined. V lost 2 bases and J lost 0, with 14 bases in between. CDR1 is MDHEN and CDR2 is SYDVKM in the germline V gene. The CDR3 is made up of 16 amino acids. The CDR3 is CASSLISPGFSYEQYF. CDR3 coding DNA: TGTGCCAGCAGTTTAATAAGTCCCGGGTTCTCCTACGAGCAGTACTTC.

The chain recombines TRBV27 with TRBJ2-7; 11 bases are shared with TRBD2. This CDR3 contains 20 residues. Germline loops: CDR1 MNHEY, CDR2 SMNVEV (reference sequence). V lost 2 bases and J lost 4; bases outside the gene matches: 19. CDR3 nucleotides: TGTGCCAGCAGTTTACGAAAAGAAGGGACTAGCGGCCCCGAAAGGTACGAGCAGTACTTC. Encoded protein: CASSLRKEGTSGPERYEQYF.

V is TRBV14 and J is TRBJ2-1; 10 positions agree with TRBD1. CDR1 is SGHDN and CDR2 is FVKESK in the germline V gene. This CDR3 is built from 17 residues. V dropped 0 bases and J dropped 9; count of bases not matched to a gene: 11. The CDR3 loop reads CASSQEWTRQGATEQFF. CDR3 DNA: TGTGCCAGCAGCCAAGAGTGGACGAGACAGGGGGCGACTGAGCAGTTCTTC.

This clone was seen more than once but under ten times. The V gene is TRBV7-8, the J gene TRBJ2-3; 10 bases line up with TRBD1. Trimming cost V 2 bases and J 4 bases; bases outside gene matches: 3. The CDR3 is 15 residues long. The V gene's germline CDR1 is SGHVS and CDR2 FQNEAQ. DNA for the CDR3: TGTGCCAGCAGCTTACGCGACAGGGGGCCAGATACGCAGTATTTT. Translation: CASSLRDRGPDTQYF.

The chain combines TRBV5-4 with TRBJ2-7, with 13 bases fitting TRBD2. The CDR3 sequence is 17 residues long. The V gene's germline CDR1 is SGHNT and CDR2 YYREEE (reference sequence). Trimming cost V 4 bases and J 1 base; bases outside gene matches: 8. The CDR3 bases are TGTGCCAGCAGCCCGCCCGGGGGACTAGCGGGATCCTACGAGCAGTACTTC. Encoded protein: CASSPPGGLAGSYEQYF.

This chain joins TRBV4-3 and TRBJ1-5, with D possibly matching TRBD1 (5 bases). V lost 0 bases and J lost 7, with 19 bases in between. From germline, CDR1 is LGHNA and CDR2 YSLEER. The CDR3 consists of 17 residues. CDR3 amino acids: CASSQDLWGRSSQPQHF. CDR3 in DNA: TGCGCCAGCAGCCAAGATCTTTGGGGACGTTCGAGCCAGCCCCAGCATTTT.

The V call is TRBV4-3, the J call TRBJ2-2; 14 bases agree with TRBD2. This CDR3 is 19 amino acids long. CDR1 and CDR2 (germline): LGHNA, YSLEER. The trim removed 4 bases at V and 2 bases at J, leaving 9 bases unmatched. CDR3 region: CASSPSGTSGRPNTGELFF. The CDR3 region has the DNA TGCGCCAGCAGCCCATCCGGGACTAGCGGGAGACCTAACACCGGGGAGCTGTTTTTT.